The rows below give T cell receptor beta chains drawn from one sample of a study of blood T cell repertoires in COVID-19. Generated by immunoSEQ multiplex PCR, the TCRdb table keeps only in-frame clones and is missing some. The table includes 75,000 to 80,000 clones, about 93% detected once. The sequencing input was peripheral blood. The receptors were gathered from a human donor in a cohort sampled during active COVID-19. Each CDR3 is given with its conserved first and last residue. The D gene is left open where the match is weak. Clone size, where shown, is once, few, many, or a class for clones that have expanded.

>TRBV7-3|NA|TRBD2|TRBJ2-6
TGTGCCAGCAGCTTGACTAGCGTCAACTCTGGGGCCAACGTCCTGACTTTC
CASSLTSVNSGANVLTF
>TRBV10-1|NA|NA|TRBJ2-5
TGCGCCAGCAGTGAGTCGACAGGCCGGGGGACCCAGTACTTC
CASSESTGRGTQYF
>TRBV6-5|NA|TRBD1|TRBJ1-4
TGTGCCAGCATCAGGGGACAGGGGGAAAAACTGTTTTTT
CASIRGQGEKLFF
>TRBV2|few|TRBD2|TRBJ2-5
TGTGCCAGCAGCCCAGCGGGGCAGCACCAAGAGACCCAGTACTTC
CASSPAGQHQETQYF
>TRBV7-2|NA|NA|TRBJ2-3
TGTGCCAGCAGCTCGGGACTTGCCCCAGATACGCAGTATTTT
CASSSGLAPDTQYF
>TRBV5-1|NA|NA|TRBJ2-3
TGCGCCAGCTCCACTGGGGGCAGCCGGACAGATACGCAGTATTTT
CASSTGGSRTDTQYF
>TRBV4-1|NA|NA|TRBJ1-1
TGCGCCAGCAGCGAGGTCGGACAGAACACTGAAGCTTTCTTT
CASSEVGQNTEAFF
>TRBV9|NA|NA|TRBJ1-1
TGTGCCAGCAGCGTAGAAGGTGAGGACACTCCGAACACTGAAGCTTTCTTT
CASSVEGEDTPNTEAFF
>TRBV18|NA|TRBD1|TRBJ1-5
TGTGCCAGCTCAGCCCGGGACAGGGATCAGCCCCAGCATTTT
CASSARDRDQPQHF
>TRBV9|NA|NA|TRBJ1-2
TGTGCCAGCAGCGTAGAAGGGGCAGGGGAGGGAATTATAAGTGGCTACACCTTC
CASSVEGAGEGIISGYTF
>TRBV7-2|NA|NA|TRBJ1-5
TGTGCCAGCAGTCCGGAAGGGCAGGGGCGCCTAAGCAATCAGCCCCAGCATTTT
CASSPEGQGRLSNQPQHF
>TRBV6-2/TRBV6-3|NA|NA|TRBJ2-5
TGTGCCAGCACCCCCGCCGGGGATGTTCAAGAGACCCAGTACTTC
CASTPAGDVQETQYF
>TRBV23-1|NA|NA|TRBJ2-3
TGCGCCAGCAGAAGGTACGGGGGAGTAGATACGCAGTATTTT
CASRRYGGVDTQYF
>TRBV19|NA|TRBD1|TRBJ2-7
TGTGCCAGTAGTATAGGTACAGGGGACTACGAGCAGTACTTC
CASSIGTGDYEQYF
>TRBV3-1/TRBV3-2|NA|NA|TRBJ2-2
TGTGCCAGCAGCCAAGCAGGAAAATACACCGGGGAGCTGTTTTTT
CASSQAGKYTGELFF
>TRBV18|NA|TRBD1|TRBJ2-7
TGTGCCAGCTCACAGGGACAGTTCTACGAGCAGTACTTC
CASSQGQFYEQYF
>TRBV7-8|NA|TRBD2|TRBJ2-5
TGTGCCAGCAGCTCTTTTAGACTAGCGGCCAAAGAGACCCAGTACTTC
CASSSFRLAAKETQYF
>TRBV7-2|few|NA|TRBJ2-2
TGTGCCAGCAGCTTATTCTCGCGGGGGCTACGGAGGCGCACCGGGGAGCTGTTTTTT
CASSLFSRGLRRRTGELFF
>TRBV19|NA|NA|TRBJ1-1
TGTGCCGTACGGGGGGCTAGGGGAGCTTTCTTT
CAVRGARGAFF
>TRBV12-3/TRBV12-4|NA|NA|TRBJ2-5
TGTGCCAGCAGCCTCCTCCAAGAGACCCAGTACTTC
CASSLLQETQYF
>TRBV6-6|NA|NA|TRBJ2-7
TGTGCCAGCAGTGCAGTTAAGGGGGCCTACGAGCAGTACTTC
CASSAVKGAYEQYF
>TRBV21-1|NA|NA|TRBJ2-7
TGTGCCAGCAGCAAATTTAGGGACAGGGGGCCGACCTACGAGCAGTACTTC
CASSKFRDRGPTYEQYF
>TRBV7-2|NA|NA|TRBJ1-1
TGTGCCAGCAGCTTAGTATCCACAGCGAACACTGAAGCTTTCTTT
CASSLVSTANTEAFF
>TRBV5-4|NA|TRBD1|TRBJ2-3
TGTGCCAGCAGCCGACAGGGGGCGGCGGATACGCAGTATTTT
CASSRQGAADTQYF
>TRBV27|few|NA|TRBJ1-3
TGTGCCAGCAGATCCTTTGGAGACACCATATATTTT
CASRSFGDTIYF
>TRBV3-1/TRBV3-2|once|TRBD1|TRBJ2-7
TGTGCCAGCAGCCTCAGACAGGGCCCTCCCGTCTTC
CASSLRQGPPVF
>TRBV13|NA|NA|TRBJ1-4
TGTGCCAGCAGCTTGAAGTGGCTCAGTGAAAAACTGTTTTTT
CASSLKWLSEKLFF
>TRBV7-2|NA|NA|TRBJ1-2
TGTGCCAGCAGCTCGACAGGTTTTAGCTATGGCTACACCTTC
CASSSTGFSYGYTF
>TRBV27|once|TRBD2|TRBJ2-1
TGTGCCAGCAAATTGCGGAGCGGGAACTACAATGAGCAGTTCTTC
CASKLRSGNYNEQFF
>TRBV2|NA|TRBD1|TRBJ1-2
TGTGCCAGCAAAGGGGACAGTAGGGTTTATGGCTACACCTTC
CASKGDSRVYGYTF
>TRBV7-9|NA|NA|TRBJ1-1
TGTGCCAGCAGCTTAGGGCAGTTGAGGACTGAAGCTTTCTTT
CASSLGQLRTEAFF
>TRBV9|NA|NA|TRBJ1-5
TGTGCCAGCAGCTTAACAGATAGCAATCAGCCCCAGCATTTT
CASSLTDSNQPQHF
>TRBV5-1|NA|NA|TRBJ2-5
TGCGCCAGCAGCTGGGGACGGGGGGAGACCCAGTACTTC
CASSWGRGETQYF
>TRBV27|NA|TRBD1|TRBJ1-6
TGTGCCAGCAGTCCTAGGCCGCCGACAGGGGAGAACTATAATTCACCCCTCCACTTT
CASSPRPPTGENYNSPLHF
>TRBV13|NA|NA|TRBJ2-7
TGTGCCAGCAGCTTAGGCCTCGTCCGCTCCTACGAGCAGTACTTC
CASSLGLVRSYEQYF
>TRBV27|NA|TRBD2|TRBJ2-3
TGTGCCAGCAGGGGACTAGCGGCGAACACAGATACGCAGTATTTT
CASRGLAANTDTQYF
>TRBV15|NA|NA|TRBJ1-6
TGTGCCACCAGCACCTTGCGGGGGGGGCGAGGTTCACCCCTCCACTTT
CATSTLRGGRGSPLHF
>TRBV12-3/TRBV12-4|NA|NA|TRBJ1-2
TGTGCCAGCAGTTTCAGGGTAGGGGATGGCTACACCTTC
CASSFRVGDGYTF
>TRBV4-1|once|TRBD2|TRBJ2-3
TGCGCCAGCAGCCAAGCGGGACTAGCGGGGGCTCCGGATACGCAGTATTTT
CASSQAGLAGAPDTQYF
>TRBV6-5|NA|NA|TRBJ1-2
TGTGCCAGCAGTTACCGGGACATCCGCCACTATGGCTACACCTTC
CASSYRDIRHYGYTF
>TRBV5-1|NA|TRBD2|TRBJ2-1
TGCGCCAGCAGCCCCTCGAGAAGCGGGGGGGCCTCCTACAATGAGCAGTTCTTC
CASSPSRSGGASYNEQFF
>TRBV5-5|NA|NA|TRBJ1-1
TGTGCCAGCAGCTTGGATGTCAGCCAGGCTTTTCGTGAAGCTTTCTTT
CASSLDVSQAFREAFF
>TRBV6-5|NA|NA|TRBJ2-6
TGTGCCGGAGAAAGGGGCTCTGGGGCCAACGTCCTGACTTTC
CAGERGSGANVLTF
>TRBV5-1|NA|NA|TRBJ2-4
TGCGCCAGCAGCTACGAGGGTGGCAAAAACATTCAGTACTTC
CASSYEGGKNIQYF
>TRBV7-9|few|TRBD1|TRBJ1-5
TGTGCCAGCAGCTCACAGGGGGCCGGCAATCAGCCCCAGCATTTT
CASSSQGAGNQPQHF
>TRBV2|NA|NA|TRBJ2-4
TGTGCCAGCAGGGAGGTATTGACCAAAAACATTCAGTACTTC
CASREVLTKNIQYF
>TRBV5-1|NA|NA|TRBJ1-1
TGCGCCAGCAGCTTGGCCCGGACCATGGGAGCTGAAGCTTTCTTT
CASSLARTMGAEAFF
>TRBV10-3|NA|TRBD2|TRBJ2-3
TGTGCCATCAGTTCCGGGACTAGCGGGACAGATACGCAGTATTTT
CAISSGTSGTDTQYF
>TRBV10-3|NA|NA|TRBJ2-2
TGTGCCATCAGTGAGTCACAGGGGAACACCGGGGAGCTGTTTTTT
CAISESQGNTGELFF